This TCR beta chain was identified in a study of cytomegalovirus exposure and HLA in healthy donors. General observations from the study: Segments of the TCR beta V type were, in most cases, productive about 87% or about 30% of the time in an earlier analysis. Of the V segments, some could not be distinguished, including TRBV6-2 and TRBV6-3, and were excluded.

The PCR ran on 60 Vbeta and 13 Jbeta primers. Some clones are missing from TCRdb's copy, which holds only in-frame ones; the method was immunoSEQ multiplex PCR. Among 60,000 to 70,000 clones, 77% were seen once, and the ten largest hold about 4.8%. For this clone: Its cognate antigen is unknown.

Germline CDR1 reads MDHEN; CDR2 reads SYDVKM. This CDR3 spans 15 amino acids. Trimming removed 5 bases at V and 7 bases at J, with 17 bases between. This TCR was sampled from a male donor in good health and CMV-seropositive. V and J are TRBV28 and TRBJ2-2; D gene unclear. Material: PBMCs. CDR3 in amino acids: CASSPRSYGDGELFF. The CDR3 region has the DNA TGTGCCAGCAGTCCCAGATCATATGGAGACGGGGAGCTGTTTTTT.